This T cell receptor beta chain is from a study of shared clonotypes between healthy human individuals (dated by TCRdb to the early 2020s). For the wider study: A few men and two women, aged 18 to 49 years, made up the cohort. For each donor, CD4 naive and CD4 memory were each given three plates, CD8 naive was given two plates, and CD8 memory was given one plate. To increase sequencing depth and limit assay-specific biases, TCR repertoire library preparation and sequencing were carried out by different laboratories using diverse techniques. Per donor, leukapheresis produced somewhere between about 0.94 and 10 billion PBMCs. To estimate repertoire size and how much clonotypes are shared between individuals, the study performed deep sequencing of blood TCR repertoires from about five healthy adults.

Healthy HIV-negative adults with no recently reported acute infections or vaccinations were included as donors. Only Caucasian adults living in Nashville, Tennessee, USA were represented among the donors. CD4+ T cells were enriched by magnetic negative selection; naive cells were then positively selected on CD45RA, and the negative fraction formed the memory subset. Blood was obtained by leukapheresis, after which PBMCs were separated by Ficoll-Histopaque density gradient centrifugation and cryopreserved in liquid nitrogen vapor phase. Analytical flow cytometry was used to check the purity and quantity of each magnetically sorted T cell population. Genomic DNA was isolated from each sorted fraction and quantified by UV absorbance on a Nanodrop 2000c. Using the deep immunoSEQ assay, TCR CDR3 regions were amplified from genomic DNA by multiplex PCR. Genomic DNA extracted from each cell subset was distributed evenly over all wells of several immunoSEQ 96-well plates, and each plate served as one replicate. For sorted subsets, roughly 200 ng of genomic DNA, equivalent to 25,000 to 30,000 T cell genomes, went into each replicate PCR. Purified libraries were quantified with a Qubit 3.0 fluorometer, sized on a Bioanalyzer 2100, and re-quantified with the KAPA Library Quantification kit. Every immunoSEQ 96-well plate was sequenced on a separate single-read 150-cycle Illumina NextSeq 550 flow cell. The authors' pipeline ran thus. The immunoSEQ output contained only junctional sequences without quality scores, so filtering could not match that applied to full-length reads. To assign V/J genes and CDR3, sequences were annotated using PyIR, a Python wrapper for IgBLAST v1.9, with IMGT germline references. Reads were removed for weak V/J assignments (E-value above 1e-6), missing CDR3, stop codons, out-of-frame junctions, or ambiguous translated residues. V3J clonotypes were defined as sequences sharing the same inferred V gene, J gene, and CDR3 amino acid sequence. The percentage overlap between two repertoires was calculated by dividing the number of shared unique clonotypes by the size of the smaller repertoire. Richness of each repertoire was evaluated using RTK rarefaction, the Chao1 estimator, and Recon v2.1 estimates of unobserved clonotypes. OLGA was used to compute generation probabilities for all TCRbeta clonotypes that the gDNA method yielded from a handful of donors. TCRdb took over this immuneACCESS table, retaining in-frame rearrangements with V and J assigned. Such tables are incomplete; in checked studies, under half of the missing clones stem from an unresolved V gene, and the remainder is unexplained. V and J calls and clone size come straight from that table; D and trimming were deduced from the DNA. In all, the sample holds 600,000 to 800,000 clones, and about two thirds of those were seen once. The ten most abundant clones make up less than 2% of the sample.

Overall study outcomes, separate from this receptor: Based on pairwise subsampling, the degree of clonotype sharing among donors was expected to be affected by sequencing depth. Sampling was restricted to blood, and TCR repertoires in tissue are likely to differ from TCR repertoires in blood. Incomplete sequencing was indicated by rarefaction of sorted-subset datasets, despite the large sequencing depth. The genetic and exposure-history diversity represented was limited by the small number of donors. Clonotypes shared by all four sorted-subset donors showed higher generation probabilities than non-shared clonotypes. Larger estimated clonotype richness was generally found for naive subsets than for memory subsets. Sharing across a handful of donors was observed for around 5% of naive CD4, about 3.2% of naive CD8, about 2.5% of memory CD4, and about 0.4% of memory CD8 clonotypes.

Remarks on this clone: It lacks a known antigen. No base qualities exist here, and no much larger clone lies one base off it.

Reading from cysteine to phenylalanine, the CDR3 counts 13 amino acids. The sequence is cut down to CDR3 DNA, 39 bases in frame from base 1. For CDR1 and CDR2, the germline V gene (reference sequence) lists GTSNPN and SVGIG. This receptor was identified in a woman between 25 and 40 years old in good health. Sequencing used memory CD4+ T cells sorted from blood. The cell subset or site label here, explained by the study, means: CD45RA-negative fraction. Recombination connected TRBV30 to TRBJ2-5; 6 matching bases give a weak D call of TRBD1. The DNA end lines up better with TRBJ2-7; the J call may be wrong. The CDR3 reads as follows: CAWTGDGSYEQYF. The sequenced DNA: TGTGCCTGGACAGGGGACGGCTCCTACGAGCAGTACTTC.